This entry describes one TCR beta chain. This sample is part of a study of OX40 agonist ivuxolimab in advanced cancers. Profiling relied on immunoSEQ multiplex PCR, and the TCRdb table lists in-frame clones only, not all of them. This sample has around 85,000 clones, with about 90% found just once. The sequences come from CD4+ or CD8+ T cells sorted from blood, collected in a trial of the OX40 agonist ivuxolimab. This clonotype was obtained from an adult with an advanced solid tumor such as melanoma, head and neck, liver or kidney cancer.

The CDR3 DNA sequence: TGCGCCAGCAGTCAATCGGGGGGCCTGAAACTCTACGAGCAGTACTTC. It specifies CASSQSGGLKLYEQYF. V usage is TRBV23-1 and J usage is TRBJ2-7; D tentatively reads TRBD1 or TRBD2 (6 bases each). TRBV23-1 is designated an ORF whose function remains uncertain. Deletions cut 0 bases from V and 3 bases from J, with 15 bases between. The CDR3 runs to 16 residues.